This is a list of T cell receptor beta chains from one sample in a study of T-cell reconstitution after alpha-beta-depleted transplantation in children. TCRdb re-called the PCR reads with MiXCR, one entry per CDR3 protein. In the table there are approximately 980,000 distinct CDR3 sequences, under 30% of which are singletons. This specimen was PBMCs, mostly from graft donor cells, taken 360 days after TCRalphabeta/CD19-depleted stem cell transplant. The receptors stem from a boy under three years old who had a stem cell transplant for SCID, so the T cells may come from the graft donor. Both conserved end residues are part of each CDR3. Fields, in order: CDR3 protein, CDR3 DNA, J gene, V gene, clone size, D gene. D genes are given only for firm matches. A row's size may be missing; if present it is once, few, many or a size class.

CDR3 protein: CSARDSRTPQETQYF
CDR3 DNA: TGCAGTGCTAGAGATTCCCGGACACCACAAGAGACCCAGTACTTC
J gene: TRBJ2-5
V gene: TRBV20-1
clone size: few
D gene: -

CDR3 protein: CASNLEFPTDTQYF
CDR3 DNA: TGTGCCAGCAACCTGGAATTCCCCACAGATACGCAGTATTTT
J gene: TRBJ2-3
V gene: TRBV12-3/TRBV12-4
clone size: once
D gene: -

CDR3 protein: CASSGKDSVNPEAFF
CDR3 DNA: TGCGCCAGCAGCGGAAAGGACAGCGTCAATCCTGAAGCTTTCTTT
J gene: TRBJ1-1
V gene: TRBV5-1
clone size: -
D gene: -

CDR3 protein: CASSPGAYGLGIQYF
CDR3 DNA: TGTGCCAGCAGTCCGGGGGCCTACGGGTTGGGCATTCAGTACTTC
J gene: TRBJ2-4
V gene: TRBV28
clone size: -
D gene: -

CDR3 protein: CSARAELQETQYF
CDR3 DNA: TGCAGTGCTAGAGCCGAACTCCAAGAGACCCAGTACTTC
J gene: TRBJ2-5
V gene: TRBV20-1
clone size: -
D gene: -

CDR3 protein: CASSPPTSGGPRNIQYF
CDR3 DNA: TGTGCCAGCAGTCCTCCGACTAGCGGGGGACCCAGGAACATTCAGTACTTC
J gene: TRBJ2-4
V gene: TRBV12-3/TRBV12-4
clone size: -
D gene: TRBD2

CDR3 protein: CASSVGERGTEAFF
CDR3 DNA: TGTGCCAGCAGCGTAGGGGAGCGGGGCACTGAAGCTTTCTTT
J gene: TRBJ1-1
V gene: TRBV9
clone size: -
D gene: -

CDR3 protein: CAISESRPTTDTQYF
CDR3 DNA: TGTGCCATCAGTGAGTCGCGGCCTACCACAGATACGCAGTATTTT
J gene: TRBJ2-3
V gene: TRBV10-3
clone size: -
D gene: -

CDR3 protein: CASRQGLVAFF
CDR3 DNA: TGTGCCAGCAGACAGGGGCTCGTAGCTTTCTTT
J gene: TRBJ1-1
V gene: TRBV12-3/TRBV12-4
clone size: few
D gene: TRBD1

CDR3 protein: CASSEYMGTLTKGNTGELFF
CDR3 DNA: TGTGCCAGCAGTGAATATATGGGGACGCTCACTAAGGGGAACACCGGGGAGCTGTTTTTT
J gene: TRBJ2-2
V gene: TRBV25-1
clone size: -
D gene: -

CDR3 protein: CASSSDRANTEAFF
CDR3 DNA: TGTGCCAGCTCATCGGACAGGGCGAACACTGAAGCTTTCTTT
J gene: TRBJ1-1
V gene: TRBV5-1
clone size: few
D gene: TRBD1

CDR3 protein: CASSVSPGYEQYF
CDR3 DNA: TGTGCCAGCAGCGTAAGTCCGGGCTACGAGCAGTACTTC
J gene: TRBJ2-7
V gene: TRBV9
clone size: -
D gene: -

CDR3 protein: CASSQDRNSYRGYQPQHF
CDR3 DNA: TGTGCCAGCAGCCAAGATCGAAACTCCTACAGGGGTTACCAGCCCCAGCATTTT
J gene: TRBJ1-5
V gene: TRBV4-2
clone size: few
D gene: TRBD1

CDR3 protein: CASSLGDRPSTDTQYF
CDR3 DNA: TGCGCCAGCAGCTTGGGAGACAGGCCTAGCACAGATACGCAGTATTTT
J gene: TRBJ2-3
V gene: TRBV5-1
clone size: -
D gene: -

CDR3 protein: CASSSPTAGNTGELFF
CDR3 DNA: TGTGCCAGCAGTTCCCCCACGGCCGGGAACACCGGGGAGCTGTTTTTT
J gene: TRBJ2-2
V gene: TRBV28
clone size: once
D gene: -

CDR3 protein: CASSTRTGSNTGELFF
CDR3 DNA: TGCGCCAGCAGCACCAGGACAGGGTCGAACACCGGGGAGCTGTTTTTT
J gene: TRBJ2-2
V gene: TRBV5-1
clone size: -
D gene: TRBD1

CDR3 protein: CASSLGPYRAEQFF
CDR3 DNA: TGTGCCAGCAGCTTAGGACCTTATCGGGCTGAGCAGTTCTTC
J gene: TRBJ2-1
V gene: TRBV7-7
clone size: few
D gene: -

CDR3 protein: CASSQDLLVGYQETQYF
CDR3 DNA: TGTGCCAGCAGCCAAGACTTACTAGTTGGGTACCAAGAGACCCAGTACTTC
J gene: TRBJ2-5
V gene: TRBV3-1
clone size: few
D gene: -

CDR3 protein: CASSLGKGPIPYNEQFF
CDR3 DNA: TGTGCCAGCAGCTTGGGGAAGGGGCCGATCCCCTACAATGAGCAGTTCTTC
J gene: TRBJ2-1
V gene: TRBV7-9
clone size: -
D gene: -

CDR3 protein: CASSPRGGWYEQYF
CDR3 DNA: TGTGCCAGCAGCCCACGGGGGGGCTGGTACGAGCAGTACTTC
J gene: TRBJ2-7
V gene: TRBV14
clone size: few
D gene: TRBD2

CDR3 protein: CASSLAGQPSYEQYF
CDR3 DNA: TGCGCCAGCAGCTTGGCCGGACAGCCTTCTTACGAGCAGTACTTC
J gene: TRBJ2-7
V gene: TRBV5-1
clone size: many
D gene: -

CDR3 protein: CASSLNRVIMSGANVLTF
CDR3 DNA: TGTGCCAGCAGCTTAAACAGGGTGATTATGTCCGGGGCCAACGTCCTGACTTTC
J gene: TRBJ2-6
V gene: TRBV5-6
clone size: -
D gene: -

CDR3 protein: CASSQTSEPAEQFF
CDR3 DNA: TGCGCCAGCAGCCAGACTAGTGAGCCGGCGGAGCAGTTCTTC
J gene: TRBJ2-1
V gene: TRBV10-2
clone size: -
D gene: -

CDR3 protein: CASSPDGRPANEKLFF
CDR3 DNA: TGTGCCAGCAGTCCGGACGGACGTCCGGCTAATGAAAAACTGTTTTTT
J gene: TRBJ1-4
V gene: TRBV12-3/TRBV12-4
clone size: -
D gene: -

CDR3 protein: CASSSGPVKLFF
CDR3 DNA: TGTGCCAGCAGTTCAGGGCCGGTAAAACTGTTTTTT
J gene: TRBJ1-4
V gene: TRBV12-3/TRBV12-4
clone size: -
D gene: -

CDR3 protein: CASSQDSNRGGYEQYF
CDR3 DNA: TGTGCCAGCAGCCAAGATAGTAACAGGGGCGGGTACGAGCAGTACTTC
J gene: TRBJ2-7
V gene: TRBV4-2
clone size: few
D gene: TRBD1

CDR3 protein: CASSFSGQGGAYEQYF
CDR3 DNA: TGTGCCAGCAGCTTCTCCGGGCAGGGAGGTGCCTACGAGCAGTACTTC
J gene: TRBJ2-7
V gene: TRBV7-9
clone size: -
D gene: -

CDR3 protein: CATSRDNGGPSYEQYF
CDR3 DNA: TGTGCCACCAGCAGAGATAATGGGGGGCCCTCCTACGAGCAGTACTTC
J gene: TRBJ2-7
V gene: TRBV15
clone size: -
D gene: -

CDR3 protein: CASSQDYEDTQYF
CDR3 DNA: TGTGCCAGCAGCCAAGATTACGAGGATACGCAGTATTTT
J gene: TRBJ2-3
V gene: TRBV3-1
clone size: -
D gene: -

CDR3 protein: CASSWTGRTYNEQFF
CDR3 DNA: TGCGCCAGCAGCTGGACAGGGAGAACCTACAATGAGCAGTTCTTC
J gene: TRBJ2-1
V gene: TRBV5-1
clone size: few
D gene: TRBD1

CDR3 protein: CASSPPARGYSNQPQHF
CDR3 DNA: TGTGCCAGCAGCCCCCCCGCCAGGGGCTATAGCAATCAGCCCCAGCATTTT
J gene: TRBJ1-5
V gene: TRBV12-3/TRBV12-4
clone size: -
D gene: -

CDR3 protein: CSARLSQGPYEQYF
CDR3 DNA: TGCAGTGCTAGGCTTTCGCAGGGGCCCTACGAGCAGTACTTC
J gene: TRBJ2-7
V gene: TRBV20-1
clone size: -
D gene: -

CDR3 protein: CSAINGVAGTHNEQFF
CDR3 DNA: TGCAGTGCTATTAATGGGGTAGCGGGGACCCACAATGAGCAGTTCTTC
J gene: TRBJ2-1
V gene: TRBV20-1
clone size: -
D gene: TRBD2

CDR3 protein: CASSVLAGGRTGELFF
CDR3 DNA: TGTGCCAGCAGCGTGCTGGCAGGGGGCAGGACCGGGGAGCTGTTTTTT
J gene: TRBJ2-2
V gene: TRBV9
clone size: few
D gene: TRBD1

CDR3 protein: CASSLIRVDHEQYF
CDR3 DNA: TGTGCCAGCAGCTTAATTCGAGTAGACCACGAGCAGTACTTC
J gene: TRBJ2-7
V gene: TRBV7-2
clone size: -
D gene: -

CDR3 protein: CASSGRSDRGFETQYF
CDR3 DNA: TGTGCCAGCAGCGGAAGGTCCGACAGGGGATTTGAGACCCAGTACTTC
J gene: TRBJ2-5
V gene: TRBV9
clone size: -
D gene: TRBD1

CDR3 protein: CARGSRGPDEQFF
CDR3 DNA: TGTGCCAGGGGAAGTAGGGGGCCGGATGAGCAGTTCTTC
J gene: TRBJ2-1
V gene: TRBV6-1
clone size: few
D gene: TRBD1

CDR3 protein: CASSHDQAGIKDGELFF
CDR3 DNA: TGTGCCAGCAGCCACGACCAGGCGGGAATCAAGGACGGGGAGCTGTTTTTT
J gene: TRBJ2-2
V gene: TRBV4-2
clone size: -
D gene: -

CDR3 protein: CASSLARERGTDTQYF
CDR3 DNA: TGCGCCAGCAGCTTGGCGAGGGAGCGGGGCACAGATACGCAGTATTTT
J gene: TRBJ2-3
V gene: TRBV5-1
clone size: -
D gene: -

CDR3 protein: CASSRGVAGDTEAFF
CDR3 DNA: TGCGCCAGCAGCAGGGGGGTAGCGGGTGACACTGAAGCTTTCTTT
J gene: TRBJ1-1
V gene: TRBV5-1
clone size: few
D gene: -

CDR3 protein: CSAAGPLGISRIYNEQFF
CDR3 DNA: TGCAGCGCAGCCGGTCCGCTTGGGATCTCTCGCATATACAATGAGCAGTTCTTC
J gene: TRBJ2-1
V gene: TRBV29-1
clone size: -
D gene: -

CDR3 protein: CASSSTVQGAQYF
CDR3 DNA: TGCGCCAGCAGCTCCACAGTCCAGGGGGCCCAGTACTTC
J gene: TRBJ2-5
V gene: TRBV5-1
clone size: -
D gene: TRBD1

CDR3 protein: CASSLSQLPESSYNEQFF
CDR3 DNA: TGTGCCAGCAGTTTAAGTCAACTCCCCGAGAGCTCCTACAATGAGCAGTTCTTC
J gene: TRBJ2-1
V gene: TRBV12-3/TRBV12-4
clone size: few
D gene: -

CDR3 protein: CASSSGAVGYTF
CDR3 DNA: TGTGCCAGCAGTTCCGGGGCGGTAGGCTACACCTTC
J gene: TRBJ1-2
V gene: TRBV12-3/TRBV12-4
clone size: -
D gene: -

CDR3 protein: CASSDTGRGNYGYTF
CDR3 DNA: TGTGCCAGCAGCGATACAGGGAGGGGTAACTATGGCTACACCTTC
J gene: TRBJ1-2
V gene: TRBV9
clone size: few
D gene: -

CDR3 protein: CAGQAGDENTQYF
CDR3 DNA: TGTGCCGGACAGGCGGGGGACGAGAATACGCAGTATTTT
J gene: TRBJ2-3
V gene: TRBV2
clone size: -
D gene: -